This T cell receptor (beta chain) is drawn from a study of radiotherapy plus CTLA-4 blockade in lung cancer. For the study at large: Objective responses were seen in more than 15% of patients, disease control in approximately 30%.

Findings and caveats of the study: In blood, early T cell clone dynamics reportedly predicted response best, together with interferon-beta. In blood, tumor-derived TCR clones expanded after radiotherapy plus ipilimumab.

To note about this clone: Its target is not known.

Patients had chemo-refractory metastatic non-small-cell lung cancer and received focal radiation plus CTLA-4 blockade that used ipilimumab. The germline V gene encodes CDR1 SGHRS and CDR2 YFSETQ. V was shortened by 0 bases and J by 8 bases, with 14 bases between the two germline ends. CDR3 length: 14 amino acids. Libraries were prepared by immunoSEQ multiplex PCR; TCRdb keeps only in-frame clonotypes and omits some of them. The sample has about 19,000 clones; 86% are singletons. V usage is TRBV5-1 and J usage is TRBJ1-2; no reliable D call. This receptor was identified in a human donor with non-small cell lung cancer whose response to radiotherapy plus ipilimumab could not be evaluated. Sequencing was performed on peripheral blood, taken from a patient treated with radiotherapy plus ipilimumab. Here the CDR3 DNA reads TGCGCCAGCAGCTTGGGGGCGGGAAGGGAAGGCTACACCTTC. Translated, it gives CASSLGAGREGYTF.